A single sample is the source of the 13 T cell receptor beta chains below, sequenced in a study of cytomegalovirus exposure and HLA in healthy donors. A multiplex PCR was run with 60 Vbeta primers and 13 Jbeta primers. TCRdb's table, derived via immunoSEQ multiplex PCR, lists solely in-frame clones and lacks some. The table lists some 87,000 clones, approximately 79% of them singletons. Sequencing was carried out using PBMCs. These TCRs come from a man under 40 in good health and CMV-seronegative.

V usage is TRBV2 and J usage is TRBJ1-1; 7 nucleotides match TRBD1. The CDR3 length is 12 residues. CDR1 and CDR2 (germline): SNHLY, FYNNEI. V was pared by 10 bases and J by 4 bases, with 6 bases of the junction left unmatched. DNA of the CDR3: TGTGCCACCCACAGGGGTACCACTGAAGCTTTCTTT. This gives the protein CATHRGTTEAFF.

The rearrangement joins TRBV28 to TRBJ1-2; TRBD1 agrees at 7 bases. CDR3 length: 13 residues. Germline-derived CDR1 and CDR2 are MDHEN and SYDVKM. Trimming removed 6 bases from V and 2 bases from J; junction bases left unmatched: 3. The CDR3 region is CASSQGQNYGYTF. In DNA, the CDR3 is TGTGCCAGCAGCCAGGGACAGAACTATGGCTACACCTTC.

There are a few counts of this clone. The chain has TRBV2 and TRBJ2-5, with 7 nucleotides matching TRBD2. The CDR3 is 15 residues long. Germline CDR1 is SNHLY and CDR2 is FYNNEI. V dropped 6 bases and J dropped 5; count of bases not matched to a gene: 12. The CDR3 is CASRRAGRVSETQYF. CDR3 nucleotide sequence: TGTGCCAGCAGGCGGGCAGGGAGGGTGTCGGAGACCCAGTACTTC.

This clone was seen once. J is TRBJ1-5 and V is TRBV21-1; no DNA check was done on the table's D call, TRBD1. TRBV21-1 has pseudogene status. The CDR3 has 16 residues. CDR3 in amino acids: CASSLGPETNNQPQHF. CDR3 DNA sequence: TGTGCCAGCAGTCTGGGGCCGGAGACGAACAATCAGCCCCAGCATTTT.

The chain has TRBV2 and TRBJ2-7, with a possible D match to TRBD1 (5 bases). The V and J ends lost 5 bases and 6 bases respectively, with 17 bases between them. Germline V lookup: CDR1 SNHLY, CDR2 FYNNEI. The CDR3 contains 14 residues. CDR3 amino acids: CASSTGTLLAEQYF. The CDR3 nucleotides read TGTGCCAGCAGTACAGGTACATTGCTGGCCGAGCAGTACTTC.

The chain links TRBV5-1 to TRBJ2-1, with D maybe TRBD2 (6 bases). Germline V gives CDR1 SGHRS, CDR2 YFSETQ. CDR3 length: 14 residues. Trimming took off 4 bases at V and 7 bases at J, with 15 bases between the two ends. Here the CDR3 DNA reads TGCGCCAGCAGCGCCACGGGGGAACTGAATGAGCAGTTCTTC. Translation gives CASSATGELNEQFF.

This clone was seen only once. The V gene is TRBV27, the J gene TRBJ2-7; 8 nucleotides line up with TRBD1. This CDR3 comprises 14 residues. Germline V lookup: CDR1 MNHEY, CDR2 SMNVEV (reference sequence). V was pared by 2 bases and J by 2 bases, with 2 bases of the junction left unmatched. CDR3: CASSLGDRTYEQYF. CDR3 DNA: TGTGCCAGCAGTTTAGGGGACAGGACCTACGAGCAGTACTTC.

The chain links TRBV12-5 to TRBJ1-5, with TRBD1 identical over 8 bases. CDR3 length: 16 residues. CDR1 is LGHNT and CDR2 is FRNRAP in the germline V gene. V was clipped by 2 bases and J by 2 bases; unmatched bases: 5. The CDR3 protein is CASGLNQGAGNQPQHF. DNA of the CDR3: TGTGCTAGTGGTTTGAATCAGGGGGCTGGCAATCAGCCCCAGCATTTT.

This chain uses TRBV27 with TRBJ1-1; 8 nucleotides match TRBD1. Germline assignment: CDR1 MNHEY and CDR2 SMNVEV (reference sequence). Unmatched junction bases numbered 6, after V lost 5 bases and J lost 10 bases. The CDR3 covers 12 residues. The CDR3 DNA reads as TGTGCCAGCAGTACAGGACAGGGACGAGCTTTCTTT. Protein product: CASSTGQGRAFF.

J is TRBJ2-3 and V is TRBV7-8; D possibly corresponds to TRBD2 (6 bases). The germline V gene encodes CDR1 SGHVS and CDR2 FQNEAQ. The CDR3 is made up of 16 amino acids. Trimming shortened V by 5 bases and J by 2 bases, and 17 bases separated the two germline ends. Here the CDR3 reads CASSTLDYHNTDTQYF. The CDR3 DNA reads as TGTGCCAGCAGCACCCTGGACTACCATAACACAGATACGCAGTATTTT.

The chain combines TRBV19 with TRBJ1-2; 9 bases align to TRBD1. CDR1 is LNHDA, CDR2 SQIVND, per germline (reference sequence). CDR3 size: 15 residues. V shed 5 bases, J shed 2 bases, and the junction held 6 bases outside the gene matches. The CDR3 region is CASSGPGQGNYGYTF. Written as DNA, the CDR3 is TGTGCCAGTAGTGGTCCGGGACAGGGAAACTATGGCTACACCTTC.

The gene calls are TRBV27 and TRBJ2-1; 8 nucleotides line up with TRBD2. J gave up 4 bases and V 3 bases, and 8 bases lay outside the gene matches. This CDR3 is 16 amino acids long. CDR1 and CDR2 (germline): MNHEY, SMNVEV (reference sequence). The CDR3 reads CASSFLVAGKYNEQFF. The CDR3 region has the DNA TGTGCCAGCAGTTTCCTCGTAGCGGGGAAATACAATGAGCAGTTCTTC.

This chain connects TRBV25-1 to TRBJ1-1, with D possibly being TRBD1 (6 bases). V lost 0 bases and J 1 base, leaving 15 bases between the germline ends. The germline gives CDR1 MGHDK, CDR2 SYGVNS. There are 17 residues in the CDR3. The CDR3 region has the DNA TGTGCCAGCAGTGAATATGGGGGCCAGGGGTCGAACACTGAAGCTTTCTTT. Translation gives CASSEYGGQGSNTEAFF.